Reported below is one TCR beta chain. Its antigen remains unidentified. The sequenced patients had an expansion of CD8+CD57+ cells seen by flow cytometry. Among the patients, all had severe acquired aplastic anemia. Patients had undergone no therapy by the time their blood was sampled. This sample stems from a study of CD8+CD57+ T cells in acquired aplastic anemia. Study as a whole: Sorting CD4+ and CD8+ cells gave DNA averaging about 2.9 ug.

Profiling that covered TCR beta VDJ and CDR3 relied on genomic DNA as its template. TCRdb reprocessed the reads via MiXCR and lists one record per CDR3 protein. Among around 200,000 distinct CDR3 sequences, approximately 51% were seen once, and the ten largest hold about 20%. The CDR3 runs 15 residues. The V end lost 3 bases, the J end lost 1 base, and 13 bases lay between the germline ends. CDR1 is SGHAT and CDR2 is FQNNGV in the germline V gene. Whole-study findings and limits: The number of CD8+ CDR3 sequences shared by patients and controls was under 35.

The sample was sorted CD4+, CD8+, or CD8+CD57+ T cells (not recorded which) from PBMCs. V gene TRBV11-2 combines with J gene TRBJ2-7; the D gene could be TRBD1 or TRBD2 (5 bases each). The sequence derives from a human donor with aplastic anemia. CDR3 sequence (DNA): TGTGCCAGCAGCTTCGCCGGGACGACTTCCTACGAGCAGTACTTC. It encodes CASSFAGTTSYEQYF.